The present T cell receptor (beta chain) was sequenced within a study of neoadjuvant anti-PD-1 for oral cavity cancer. Analysis of PBMCs was direct, with no culture step. The repertoire was sequenced with immunoSEQ multiplex PCR; TCRdb's copy has only in-frame clones and lacks some. The table includes 65,000 to 95,000 clones, approximately 80% detected once. The V end was cut by 2 bases, the J end by 8 bases, with 24 bases between. Germline V gene data show CDR1 as WSHSY and CDR2 as SAAADI. The CDR3 is 17 residues long. This chain connects TRBV10-2 to TRBJ1-2; D gene ambiguous. The sequence came from a person aged 35-79 years with oral cavity squamous cell carcinoma. Sequencing was performed on PBMCs, taken before nivolumab (anti-PD-1) treatment. The CDR3 coding sequence is TGCGCCAGCAGTGAGCCCTCCTGGGCCGGTACGATGGAGGGCTACACCTTC. It translates to CASSEPSWAGTMEGYTF.